The next 19 T cell receptor beta chains were all read from a single sample in a study of blood T cell repertoires in COVID-19. Assay: immunoSEQ multiplex PCR; the TCRdb copy retains only in-frame clones and omits some. The sample lists tens of thousands of clones; roughly 80% were seen once. Material: peripheral blood. The receptors were sampled from a man in his sixties or seventies with COVID-19, enrolled during active disease.

Of note for this clone: Since no conserved phenylalanine or tryptophan closes the CDR3, a read error is the likely cause. The gene calls are TRBV5-4 and TRBJ2-7; TRBD2 matches 11 bases. The CDR3 runs 15 residues. Germline trimming cut 4 bases from V and 3 bases from J; bases unmatched to any gene: 6. The germline CDR1 and CDR2 sequences are SGHNT and YYREEE (reference sequence). The CDR3 sequence: CASSPGTSGFYEQYL. The CDR3 region has the DNA TGTGCCAGCAGCCCCGGGACTAGCGGCTTCTACGAGCAGTACCTC.

The chain links TRBV6-9 to TRBJ1-5; 11 nucleotides line up with TRBD1. Germline CDR1 and CDR2: MNHGY and SVAAGI. V lost 6 bases to trimming and J lost 2 bases; unmatched junction nucleotides: 15. The length of the CDR3 is 19 residues. CDR3 sequence reads: CASRLWGQGVRLGNQPQHF. The CDR3 DNA reads TGTGCCAGCAGACTCTGGGGACAGGGGGTCCGGCTCGGCAATCAGCCCCAGCATTTT.

This clone was counted only a few times. The CDR3 bases are TGTGCCAGCAGCTTGGCCAACGGGATATTCAATCAGCCCCAGCATTTT. The encoded protein is CASSLANGIFNQPQHF. V and J are TRBV5-6 and TRBJ1-5; no reliable D call. Trimming took 0 bases from V and 3 from J, leaving 13 bases between them. The CDR3 is 16 amino acids. Germline-derived CDR1 and CDR2 are SGHDT and YYEEEE.

The J gene is TRBJ1-3, the V gene TRBV30; D not resolved. Germline lookup yields CDR1 GTSNPN and CDR2 SVGIG (reference sequence). V shed 7 bases and J shed 0 bases, with 7 bases lying between them. The CDR3 extends over 12 amino acids. CDR3 DNA sequence: TGTGCCTTACGCGGCTCTGGAAACACCATATATTTT. Its protein product is CALRGSGNTIYF.

V is TRBV9 and J is TRBJ2-1; a possible D gene is TRBD2 (5 bases). CDR3 length: 15 amino acids. V was trimmed by 0 bases and J by 4 bases, leaving 11 bases between them. The germline gives CDR1 SGDLS, CDR2 YYNGEE. The CDR3 here is CASSVAGNGYNEQFF. CDR3 coding DNA: TGTGCCAGCAGCGTAGCCGGGAACGGGTACAATGAGCAGTTCTTC. The full variable domain, with the rest looked up from reference TRBV9 and TRBJ2-1, is DSGVTQTPKHLITATGQRVTLRCSPRSGDLSVYWYQQSLDQGLQFLIQYYNGEERAKGNILERFSAQQFPDLHSELNLSSLELGDSALYFCASSVAGNGYNEQFFGPGTRLTVL.

J is TRBJ2-7 and V is TRBV6-5; TRBD2 is a possible D gene (6 bases). CDR1 and CDR2 (germline): MNHEY, SVGAGI. Deletions cut 6 bases from V and 7 bases from J, with 16 bases between. The CDR3 runs 13 residues. The CDR3 is CASSALRDGEQYF. CDR3 DNA sequence: TGTGCCAGCAGCGCCCTGCGGGATGGGGAGCAGTACTTC.

The V gene is TRBV4-3, the J gene TRBJ2-6; 12 bases match TRBD2. Germline V lookup: CDR1 LGHNA, CDR2 YSLEER. After removal of 3 bases from V and 0 bases from J, the junction contained 15 bases not matched to a gene. This CDR3 comprises 22 residues. This CDR3 is CASSQADPGLAGSHSGANVLTF. DNA of the CDR3: TGCGCCAGCAGCCAGGCAGATCCGGGACTAGCGGGCTCCCACTCTGGGGCCAACGTCCTGACTTTC.

The gene calls are TRBV10-3 and TRBJ1-2; 9 nucleotides agree with TRBD1. V dropped 0 bases and J dropped 8; count of bases not matched to a gene: 7. Per the germline V gene, CDR1 is ENHRY and CDR2 is SYGVKD. There are 15 residues in the CDR3. The CDR3 region has the DNA TGTGCCATCAGTGAGTCGATGGGACAGGGTGAAGGCTACACCTTC. It is translated as CAISESMGQGEGYTF.

The CDR3 coding sequence is TGTGCCAGCAGCGTACTTGGGACACCCCTCTACAATGAGCAGTTCTTC. Its protein product is CASSVLGTPLYNEQFF. V and J are TRBV9 and TRBJ2-1; a weak D match, TRBD1 (6 bases). The CDR3 length is 16 residues. The V end lost 1 base, the J end lost 3 bases, and 14 bases lay between the germline ends. Germline CDR1 SGDLS, CDR2 YYNGEE.

This chain connects TRBV4-2 to TRBJ2-1, with D perhaps TRBD2 (5 bases). This CDR3 comprises 12 residues. V gave up 4 bases and J gave up 8 bases, with 9 bases separating them. Germline assignment: CDR1 LGHNA and CDR2 YNFKEQ. This chain's CDR3 is CASSRELDEQFF. The DNA of the CDR3 is TGTGCCAGCAGCCGGGAACTAGATGAGCAGTTCTTC.

This clone was counted at least ten times. The gene calls are TRBV10-3 and TRBJ1-1; a weak D match, TRBD1 (5 bases). The length of the CDR3 is 13 residues. Trimming took 6 bases from V and 0 from J, leaving 8 bases between them. CDR1 ENHRY and CDR2 SYGVKD come from the germline V gene. The CDR3 sequence: CAIRKGMNTEAFF. In DNA, the CDR3 is TGTGCCATCAGAAAGGGGATGAACACTGAAGCTTTCTTT.

The genes are TRBV29-1 and TRBJ2-3; possibly TRBD2 for D (6 bases). The CDR3 length is 14 residues. V shed 3 bases and J shed 2 bases, with 12 bases lying between them. CDR1 and CDR2 (germline): SQVTM, ANQGSEA. This CDR3 is CSVERGLNTDTQYF. As DNA, the CDR3 is TGCAGCGTTGAGCGGGGCCTAAACACAGATACGCAGTATTTT.

The chain couples TRBV7-2 to TRBJ2-7; D is possibly TRBD2 (6 bases). Per the germline V gene, CDR1 is SGHTA and CDR2 is FQGNSA. Trimming took off 2 bases at V and 7 bases at J, with 18 bases between the two ends. CDR3 size: 15 residues. The DNA for the CDR3 is TGTGCCAGCAGCTTATATCGTGGAGGGCTCAAGGAGCAGTACTTC. As protein: CASSLYRGGLKEQYF.

The chain is built from TRBV6-5 and TRBJ1-2; possible D gene TRBD1, 6 bases. CDR3 length: 14 residues. Germline CDR1 is MNHEY and CDR2 is SVGAGI. Trimming pared 2 bases from V and 3 bases from J, leaving 10 bases between. The CDR3, as DNA: TGTGCCAGCAGTTACGGCACAGGGTACTATGGCTACACCTTC. This codes for CASSYGTGYYGYTF.

The J gene is TRBJ1-2, the V gene TRBV29-1; 7 bases align to TRBD1. J was trimmed by 4 bases and V by 4 bases; bases with no gene match: 9. CDR3 length: 14 residues. CDR1 and CDR2 (germline): SQVTM, ANQGSEA. In nucleotides, the CDR3 is TGCAGCGTTGGTTTGGGACAGCGGTCCTATGGCTACACCTTC. As protein: CSVGLGQRSYGYTF.

V and J are TRBV19 and TRBJ2-1; TRBD2 matches at 8 bases. CDR1 LNHDA and CDR2 SQIVND come from the germline V gene (reference sequence). With V trimmed by 7 bases and J by 0 bases, 8 bases remained unmatched. The CDR3 spans 16 residues. In DNA, the CDR3 is TGTGCCAGTAAACGGACTAGCTTTAACTCCTACAATGAGCAGTTCTTC. This encodes CASKRTSFNSYNEQFF.

The chain employs TRBV7-2 and TRBJ2-7; TRBD1 agrees at 8 bases. Trimming removed 5 bases from V and 2 bases from J; junction bases left unmatched: 5. CDR3 length: 14 amino acids. Germline V gene sequence: CDR1 SGHTA, CDR2 FQGNSA. CDR3 sequence: CASSLDRAPYEQYF. In nucleotides, the CDR3 is TGTGCCAGCAGCCTGGACAGGGCCCCCTACGAGCAGTACTTC.

The chain carries TRBV3-1 (or the pseudogene TRBV3-2) and TRBJ1-6; D gene unclear. Germline V gene sequence: CDR1 LGHDT, CDR2 YNNKEL (reference sequence). Trimming left V 1 base short and J 7 bases short, with 8 bases between. This CDR3 has 14 amino acids. As DNA, the CDR3 is TGTGCCAGCAGCCAAGTACAGACAAATTCACCCCTCCACTTT. Amino acids: CASSQVQTNSPLHF.

V and J are TRBV30 and TRBJ1-1; perhaps TRBD1 as D (5 bases). The CDR3 runs 13 residues. With 0 bases removed from V and 11 bases from J, the gap between germline ends came to 16 bases. CDR1 and CDR2 (germline): GTSNPN, SVGIG (reference sequence). The CDR3 loop is CAWSVQVFRSAFF. The CDR3 DNA sequence: TGTGCCTGGAGTGTACAGGTCTTCAGATCCGCTTTCTTT.